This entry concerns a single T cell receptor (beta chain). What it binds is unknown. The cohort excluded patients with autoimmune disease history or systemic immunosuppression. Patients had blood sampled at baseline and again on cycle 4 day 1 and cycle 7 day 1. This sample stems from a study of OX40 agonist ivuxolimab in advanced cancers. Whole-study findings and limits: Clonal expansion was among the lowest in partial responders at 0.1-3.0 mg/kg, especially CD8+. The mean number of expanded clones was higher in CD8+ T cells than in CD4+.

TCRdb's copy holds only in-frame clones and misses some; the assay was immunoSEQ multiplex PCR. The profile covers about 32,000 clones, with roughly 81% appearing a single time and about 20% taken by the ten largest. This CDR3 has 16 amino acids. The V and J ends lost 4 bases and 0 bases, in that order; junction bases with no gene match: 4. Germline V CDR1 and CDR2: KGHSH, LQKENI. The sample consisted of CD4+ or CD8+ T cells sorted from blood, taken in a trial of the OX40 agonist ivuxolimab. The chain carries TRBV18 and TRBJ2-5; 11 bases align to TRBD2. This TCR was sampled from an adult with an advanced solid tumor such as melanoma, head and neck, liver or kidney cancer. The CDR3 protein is CASSQRLAGYQETQYF. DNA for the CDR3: TGTGCCAGCTCACAGAGACTAGCGGGGTACCAAGAGACCCAGTACTTC.